Listed here are 23 T cell receptor beta chains from one sample, sequenced in a study of T cell repertoires in cytomegalovirus infection. TCRdb re-derived calls from the reads in MiXCR, one entry per CDR3 protein. The table shows 150,000 to 200,000 distinct CDR3 sequences, with over 25% occurring only once. The specimen was PBMCs. The receptors stem from a human donor in good health (CMV status not recorded). Some clones in this sample may be carry-over from other donors' samples.

This clonotype was found a few times. CDR3 sequence reads: CASATSVEQYF. CDR3 bases: TGTGCCAGCGCCACTAGCGTCGAGCAGTACTTC. The chain employs TRBV7-9 and TRBJ2-7; 7 bases agree with TRBD2. The junction had 4 bases not matched to a gene; V was cut back by 8 bases and J by 6 bases. The germline V gene has CDR1 SEHNR and CDR2 FQNEAQ (reference sequence). The CDR3 runs to 11 residues.

The gene calls are TRBV24-1 and TRBJ1-2; TRBD1 aligns across 7 bases. V was clipped by 4 bases and J by 8 bases; unmatched bases: 6. The V gene's germline CDR1 is KGHDR and CDR2 SFDVKD. The CDR3 contains 13 residues. The CDR3 DNA reads TGTGCCACCAGTGAGCGGGACAGTAGGGGCTACACCTTC. It codes for CATSERDSRGYTF.

V is TRBV20-1 and J is TRBJ2-3; 14 nucleotides line up with TRBD2. The V gene's germline CDR1 is DFQATT and CDR2 SNEGSKA (reference sequence). The CDR3 contains 14 residues. After removal of 6 bases from V and 7 bases from J, the junction contained 6 bases not matched to a gene. The CDR3 is CSAKRTSGGYTQYF. CDR3 coding DNA: TGCAGTGCCAAGCGGACTAGCGGGGGGTATACGCAGTATTTT.

This clonotype was detected only a few times. The CDR3 DNA reads as TGCGCCAGCAGCCAAGATCCAAGCGGGGCACCCTACGAGCAGTACTTC. This sequence encodes CASSQDPSGAPYEQYF. The V gene is TRBV4-1, the J gene TRBJ2-7; 7 nucleotides align to TRBD2. The V gene end was trimmed by 0 bases and the J gene end by 2 bases; junction bases not matched to a gene: 7. CDR3 length: 16 amino acids. The germline CDR1 and CDR2 sequences are MGHRA and YSYEKL.

This clonotype has only a few counts. The J gene is TRBJ1-1, the V gene TRBV29-1; TRBD1 agrees at 8 bases. With V trimmed by 1 base and J by 7 bases, 11 bases remained unmatched. The CDR3 has 15 residues. Germline V gene data show CDR1 as SQVTM and CDR2 as ANQGSEA. CDR3 sequence: CSVEGTGTGDFEAFF. The CDR3 DNA follows: TGCAGCGTTGAAGGTACCGGGACAGGAGACTTTGAAGCTTTCTTT.

This clonotype was seen more than once but under ten times. This chain joins TRBV6-1 and TRBJ2-1, with D hard to call. Germline CDR1 reads MNHNS; CDR2 reads SASEGT. The V end was cut by 4 bases, the J end by 8 bases, with 6 bases between. The CDR3 length is 11 residues. CDR3 in DNA: TGTGCCAGCAGTGTCTGGGATGAGCAGTTCTTC. This gives the protein CASSVWDEQFF.

The sample holds many counts of this clonotype. V is TRBV7-3 and J is TRBJ1-1; D uncertain. Trimming left V 2 bases short and J 2 bases short, with 15 bases between. This CDR3 has 16 residues. Germline CDR1 SGHTA, CDR2 FQGTGA. In nucleotides, the CDR3 is TGTGCCAGCAGCTTACACCCGCGTGGAAGAAACACTGAAGCTTTCTTT. This gives the protein CASSLHPRGRNTEAFF.

The sample holds many counts of this clonotype. The V and J genes are TRBV6-1 and TRBJ1-6, with D unclear. There are 14 residues in the CDR3. V lost 2 bases to trimming and J lost 3 bases, with 5 bases between them. The germline V gene has CDR1 MNHNS and CDR2 SASEGT. As DNA, the CDR3 is TGTGCCAGCAGTGAAAAGGGCTATAATTCACCCCTCCACTTT. Translated, it gives CASSEKGYNSPLHF.

The chain's CDR3 is CASAGAGANVLTF. Here the CDR3 DNA reads TGTGCCAGCGCTGGAGCTGGGGCCAACGTCCTGACTTTC. The J gene is TRBJ2-6, the V gene TRBV19; D unclear. Germline CDR1 is LNHDA and CDR2 is SQIVND (reference sequence). This CDR3 spans 13 amino acids. The V and J ends lost 9 bases and 2 bases respectively, with 8 bases between them.

This chain joins TRBV29-1 and TRBJ2-1; TRBD2 agrees at 11 bases. CDR3 length equals 14 residues. Germline CDR1 is SQVTM and CDR2 is ANQGSEA. V was clipped by 4 bases and J by 4 bases; unmatched bases: 3. The CDR3 is CSVGTSGRYNEQFF. Here the CDR3 DNA reads TGCAGCGTTGGGACTAGCGGGCGATACAATGAGCAGTTCTTC.

This clonotype was seen a handful of times. The chain has TRBV19 and TRBJ2-5; a weak D match, TRBD1 (6 bases). CDR1 and CDR2 (germline): LNHDA, SQIVND (reference sequence). The CDR3 runs 14 residues. Trimming pared 4 bases from V and 2 bases from J, leaving 11 bases between. CDR3 nucleotide sequence: TGTGCCAGTAGTACTTCAGGGGTACAAGAGACCCAGTACTTC. Translated: CASSTSGVQETQYF.

This clonotype was seen many times. The chain links TRBV12-3 or TRBV12-4 to TRBJ1-5; TRBD1 is a possible D gene (6 bases). Trimming left V 8 bases short and J 0 bases short, with 8 bases between. The CDR3 runs to 13 residues. The CDR3 coding sequence is TGTGCCAGCGGACAGAGTAGCAATCAGCCCCAGCATTTT. As protein: CASGQSSNQPQHF.

CDR3 bases: TGTGCCAGCAGCTATTCAACAATCGCGAACACTGAAGCTTTCTTT. This translates into CASSYSTIANTEAFF. The chain recombines TRBV7-9 with TRBJ1-1; D unresolved. Germline CDR1 and CDR2: SEHNR and FQNEAQ (reference sequence). The CDR3 is made up of 15 amino acids. V lost 4 bases and J 1 base, leaving 13 bases between the germline ends.

This clonotype has a handful of counts. V usage is TRBV6-5 and J usage is TRBJ2-3, with a possible D match to TRBD2 (6 bases). Germline V CDR1 and CDR2: MNHEY, SVGAGI. CDR3 size: 16 residues. V was clipped by 5 bases and J by 1 base, with 16 bases between them. CDR3 nucleotides: TGTGCCAGCAGTAACCCGGGACTCTACGGCACAGATACGCAGTATTTT. Amino acids: CASSNPGLYGTDTQYF.

This clonotype appeared a few times. The rearrangement uses TRBV20-1 and TRBJ2-5; 7 bases are a match to TRBD1. Unmatched junction bases numbered 9, after V lost 3 bases and J lost 5 bases. The CDR3 length is 14 residues. CDR1 DFQATT and CDR2 SNEGSKA come from the germline V gene (reference sequence). The CDR3 nucleotides read TGCAGTGCTAGCCCGAAGGGGGCAGGGGAGACCCAGTACTTC. Protein: CSASPKGAGETQYF.

This clonotype has a count of ten or more. This rearrangement joins TRBV7-2 to TRBJ1-2; a weak D match, TRBD1 (5 bases). The germline gives CDR1 SGHTA, CDR2 FQGNSA. The length of the CDR3 is 15 residues. The V end was cut by 3 bases, the J end by 4 bases, with 15 bases between. CDR3 nucleotide sequence: TGTGCCAGCAGCTTCCCCGACAGACCCCTCTATGGCTACACCTTC. It codes for CASSFPDRPLYGYTF.

V and J are TRBV7-6 and TRBJ2-3; TRBD2 is a possible D gene (6 bases). The germline CDR1 and CDR2 sequences are SGHVS and FNYEAQ. This CDR3 contains 15 residues. V dropped 0 bases and J dropped 8 bases, with 15 bases sitting between them. CDR3 protein: CASSLAGGPGVTQYF. The CDR3 region has the DNA TGTGCCAGCAGCTTAGCGGGGGGACCGGGAGTTACGCAGTATTTT.

The V call is TRBV4-1, the J call TRBJ2-2; perhaps D is TRBD1 or TRBD2 (6 bases each). The V end was cut by 4 bases, the J end by 2 bases, with 17 bases between. CDR1 MGHRA and CDR2 YSYEKL come from the germline V gene. The CDR3 runs to 17 residues. CDR3 nucleotide sequence: TGCGCCAGCAGCCGGGGGGCATCCGGGCTTAACACCGGGGAGCTGTTTTTT. It encodes CASSRGASGLNTGELFF.

This clonotype showed up just a few times. The rearrangement uses TRBV7-9 and TRBJ2-1; TRBD2 matches at 7 bases. Germline loops: CDR1 SEHNR, CDR2 FQNEAQ (reference sequence). This CDR3 comprises 12 residues. V lost 4 bases and J lost 14; bases outside the gene matches: 8. The CDR3 spells CASSSDREAEFF. Written as DNA, the CDR3 is TGTGCCAGCAGCTCAGACCGGGAGGCAGAGTTCTTC.

The V gene is TRBV7-2, the J gene TRBJ2-1; no reliable D call. This CDR3 comprises 14 residues. V lost 4 bases, J lost 6 bases, and 13 bases lay in between. Germline CDR1 and CDR2: SGHTA and FQGNSA. The CDR3 coding sequence is TGTGCCAGCAGCTCAAATAGGGCACCCAATGAGCAGTTCTTC. It codes for CASSSNRAPNEQFF. Full variable domain (rest looked up from reference TRBV7-2 and TRBJ2-1): GAGVSQSPSNKVTEKGKDVELRCDPISGHTALYWYRQSLGQGLEFLIYFQGNSAPDKSGLPSDRFSAERTGGSVSTLTIQRTQQEDSAVYLCASSSNRAPNEQFFGPGTRLTVL.

The chain uses TRBV5-1 and TRBJ2-1; weak D call: TRBD1 (7 bases). Trimming took 0 bases from V and 6 from J, leaving 13 bases between them. This CDR3 is 15 amino acids long. Germline CDR1 reads SGHRS; CDR2 reads YFSETQ. Written as DNA, the CDR3 is TGCGCCAGCAGCTTGGATCCAGGGGGGCCCAATGAGCAGTTCTTC. It specifies CASSLDPGGPNEQFF.

This chain connects TRBV7-3 to TRBJ2-1, with TRBD1 matching 7 bases. Trimming at V came to 1 base and at J to 8 bases, leaving 5 bases not matched to a gene. The CDR3 consists of 14 residues. The germline gives CDR1 SGHTA, CDR2 FQGTGA. CDR3 bases: TGTGCCAGCAGCTTAAGGGGACAGAACCATGAGCAGTTCTTC. Residues: CASSLRGQNHEQFF. The full variable domain, in which reference TRBV7-3 and TRBJ2-1 provide the parts outside the CDR3, is GAGVSQTPSNKVTEKGKYVELRCDPISGHTALYWYRQSLGQGPEFLIYFQGTGAADDSGLPNDRFFAVRPEGSVSTLKIQRTERGDSAVYLCASSLRGQNHEQFFGPGTRLTVL.

This clonotype came up a few times. The chain recombines TRBV7-4 with TRBJ1-2; 9 bases agree with TRBD1. The CDR3 loop spans 13 amino acids. The V segment lost 3 bases and the J segment 6 bases; nucleotides outside the gene matches: 2. Per the germline V gene, CDR1 is SGHVT and CDR2 is SQSDAQ. The CDR3 nucleotides read TGTGCCAGCAGCTTTGGACAGGGGAATGGCTACACCTTC. It translates to CASSFGQGNGYTF.